A single sample gave rise to the 16 T cell receptor beta chains below, sequenced in a study of blood T cell repertoires in COVID-19. Repertoires were generated with immunoSEQ multiplex PCR, while TCRdb's copy carries only in-frame clones and drops some. The table includes 350,000 to 400,000 clones, roughly 90% detected once. Material for sequencing was peripheral blood. The origin of the receptors is a woman under 40 with COVID-19, enrolled during active disease.

The V and J genes are TRBV11-2 and TRBJ2-1, with 7 nucleotides matching TRBD1. Germline lookup yields CDR1 SGHAT and CDR2 FQNNGV. This CDR3 has 14 amino acids. With V trimmed by 4 bases and J by 8 bases, 8 bases remained unmatched. CDR3 protein: CASSSTGSTDEQFF. CDR3 coding DNA: TGTGCCAGCAGCTCGACAGGGTCCACAGATGAGCAGTTCTTC. The full variable domain, rest sourced from reference TRBV11-2 and TRBJ2-1, is EAGVAQSPRYKIIEKRQSVAFWCNPISGHATLYWYQQILGQGPKLLIQFQNNGVVDDSQLPKDRFSAERLKGVDSTLKIQPAKLEDSAVYLCASSSTGSTDEQFFGPGTRLTVL.

The chain combines TRBV6-5 with TRBJ1-2, with TRBD1 identical over 8 bases. The CDR3 covers 15 residues. Per germline, CDR1 MNHEY and CDR2 SVGAGI. V lost 1 base, J lost 9 bases, and 10 bases stayed unmatched. In nucleotides, the CDR3 is TGTGCCAGCAGTTACTTCCAGGGGGCTGCTGCTAGCTACACCTTC. The encoded protein is CASSYFQGAAASYTF.

This sequence joins TRBV11-2 and TRBJ1-2, with 9 bases identical to TRBD1. This CDR3 has 17 residues. J lost 0 bases, V lost 2 bases, and 7 bases had no gene match. The germline V gene has CDR1 SGHAT and CDR2 FQNNGV. The CDR3 loop reads CASSLNAGTGTNYGYTF. The CDR3 nucleotides read TGTGCCAGCAGCTTAAACGCCGGGACAGGGACTAACTATGGCTACACCTTC.

The chain uses TRBV12-3 or TRBV12-4 and TRBJ2-1, with TRBD2 matching 13 bases. The CDR3 is made up of 13 amino acids. V shed 9 bases and J 10 bases; nucleotides not matched to a gene: 6. The DNA of the CDR3 is TGTGCCAGATACGGGACTAGCGGGAAGGAGCAGTTCTTC. This translates into CARYGTSGKEQFF.

The rearrangement joins TRBV6-5 to TRBJ1-2; 10 bases align to TRBD1. CDR1 is MNHEY and CDR2 is SVGAGI in the germline V gene. Trimming removed 6 bases from V and 3 bases from J; junction bases left unmatched: 4. This CDR3 spans 14 amino acids. The CDR3 region has the DNA TGTGCCAGCAGAGCGACAGGGGGCTACTATGGCTACACCTTC. Translated, it gives CASRATGGYYGYTF.

V and J are TRBV15 and TRBJ1-5, with 10 bases that match TRBD1. The V gene's germline CDR1 is LNHNV and CDR2 YYDKDF (reference sequence). This CDR3 contains 18 residues. V trimming: 3 bases; J trimming: 1 base; junction bases outside the gene matches: 9. CDR3 protein: CATSRLTGGIFSNQPQHF. Written as DNA, the CDR3 is TGTGCCACCAGCAGGTTGACAGGGGGCATCTTCAGCAATCAGCCCCAGCATTTT.

V usage is TRBV7-8 and J usage is TRBJ2-1; 14 bases match TRBD2. Germline V gives CDR1 SGHVS, CDR2 FQNEAQ. The CDR3 is 17 residues long. Germline trimming cut 6 bases from V and 6 bases from J; bases unmatched to any gene: 10. The CDR3 here is CASRKTGGTSGGNEQFF. The DNA of the CDR3 is TGTGCCAGCAGAAAAACTGGCGGGACTAGCGGGGGCAATGAGCAGTTCTTC.

The genes are TRBV4-1 and TRBJ2-5; 10 bases line up with TRBD2. The CDR3 consists of 16 residues. The trim removed 3 bases at V and 2 bases at J, leaving 6 bases unmatched. Germline loops: CDR1 MGHRA, CDR2 YSYEKL. In nucleotides, the CDR3 is TGCGCCAGCAGCCACGAGCGGACTAGCGGACAAGAGACCCAGTACTTC. Translated: CASSHERTSGQETQYF.

This clone was detected once. The chain combines TRBV18 with TRBJ1-1, with D tentatively TRBD1 (5 bases). The CDR3 runs 17 residues. The germline gives CDR1 KGHSH, CDR2 LQKENI. The V gene lost 2 bases and the J gene lost 1 base, with 17 bases spanning the gap. CDR3 DNA: TGTGCCAGCTCACCATTTACTCAGGCGGGGGGGAACACTGAAGCTTTCTTT. Encoded protein: CASSPFTQAGGNTEAFF.

This clone is a singleton in its sample. The chain links TRBV30 to TRBJ2-5; possibly TRBD1 for D (5 bases). The CDR3 sequence is 14 residues long. V was clipped by 2 bases and J by 7 bases, with 17 bases between them. Germline V gene lookup returns CDR1 GTSNPN and CDR2 SVGIG (reference sequence). In DNA form, the CDR3 reads TGTGCCTGGAGTCTACAGGCCCGTCTGGGGACCCAGTACTTC. This translates into CAWSLQARLGTQYF.

J is TRBJ1-1 and V is TRBV21-1; the table's D gene call, TRBD1, was not cross checked with the DNA. TRBV21-1 is assigned pseudogene status. The CDR3 covers 17 residues. The CDR3 loop is CASSKRYPGTVNTEAFF. CDR3 in DNA: TGTGCCAGCAGCAAAAGGTACCCCGGGACAGTCAACACTGAAGCTTTCTTT.

Notes on this clone: The same CDR3 can be traced to other DNA sequences in this sample. The rearrangement joins TRBV4-3 to TRBJ2-1, with D possibly TRBD1 on 5 matching bases. Germline V gives CDR1 LGHNA, CDR2 YSLEER. The CDR3 is made up of 15 amino acids. Trimming removed 0 bases at V and 0 bases at J, with 6 bases between. The chain's CDR3 is CASSQDRGSYNEQFF. The CDR3, as DNA: TGCGCCAGCAGCCAAGATAGGGGCTCCTACAATGAGCAGTTCTTC.

The CDR3 loop reads CASSTRQASYNEQFF. The CDR3 region has the DNA TGTGCCAGCAGCACTAGACAGGCCTCCTACAATGAGCAGTTCTTC. The chain employs TRBV7-9 and TRBJ2-1; D might be TRBD1 (6 bases). Trimming pared 5 bases from V and 0 bases from J, leaving 11 bases between. From germline, CDR1 is SEHNR and CDR2 FQNEAQ (reference sequence). The CDR3 contains 15 residues.

The V call is TRBV28, the J call TRBJ2-5, with 9 positions matching TRBD1. Germline assignment: CDR1 MDHEN and CDR2 SYDVKM. CDR3 length: 14 residues. V lost 8 bases and J lost 5; bases outside the gene matches: 9. CDR3 amino acids: CASPQGQGKETQYF. As DNA, the CDR3 is TGTGCCAGCCCCCAGGGACAGGGTAAGGAGACCCAGTACTTC. The full variable domain, with the rest looked up from reference TRBV28 and TRBJ2-5, is DVKVTQSSRYLVKRTGEKVFLECVQDMDHENMFWYRQDPGLGLRLIYFSYDVKMKEKGDIPEGYSVSREKKERFSLILESASTNQTSMYLCASPQGQGKETQYFGPGTRLLVL.

This chain joins TRBV20-1 and TRBJ2-3; 12 positions agree with TRBD2. CDR3 length: 16 residues. Germline CDR1 and CDR2: DFQATT and SNEGSKA (reference sequence). The ends lost 3 bases at V and 1 base at J; junction bases unmatched: 5. The DNA for the CDR3 is TGCAGTGCTAGTAGACTAGCGGGAGACGGCACAGATACGCAGTATTTT. Translation: CSASRLAGDGTDTQYF.

The chain combines TRBV19 with TRBJ2-4; TRBD2 matches 9 bases. Germline CDR1 reads LNHDA; CDR2 reads SQIVND (reference sequence). The CDR3 is 14 residues long. V shed 6 bases and J 6 bases; nucleotides not matched to a gene: 6. The CDR3 nucleotides are TGTGCCAGTAGCCGGACTAGCGCGGGAAACATTCAGTACTTC. Amino acids: CASSRTSAGNIQYF.